Listed here is a single TCR beta chain. Produced via immunoSEQ multiplex PCR; TCRdb's table is partial and in-frame only. The repertoire holds some 170,000 clones, with roughly 88% as singletons. The CDR3 contains 14 residues. With 11 bases clipped from V and 5 bases from J, the junction kept 9 bases outside the gene matches. Germline CDR1 reads SNHLY; CDR2 reads FYNNEI. The data were obtained in a study of blood T cell repertoires in COVID-19. The sequence derives from a woman between 40 and 55 years old with COVID-19, enrolled during active disease. Material for sequencing was peripheral blood. The chain has TRBV2 and TRBJ1-4, with 9 bases matching TRBD1. In DNA form, the CDR3 reads TGTGCCCGCGGCGTAGGGACAGGGAATGAAAAACTGTTTTTT. Translating it yields CARGVGTGNEKLFF.